The 28 T cell receptor beta chains below come from one sample, sequenced in a study of OX40 agonist ivuxolimab in advanced cancers. Clones were read by immunoSEQ multiplex PCR, and TCRdb kept only the in-frame ones, dropping some. Of over 75,000 clones in the sample, about nine tenths were seen once. Specimen: CD4+ or CD8+ T cells sorted from blood, collected in a trial of the OX40 agonist ivuxolimab. Receptors originate from an adult with an advanced solid tumor such as melanoma, head and neck, liver or kidney cancer.

This chain connects TRBV6-1 to TRBJ2-7, with TRBD1 matching 7 bases. Per the germline V gene, CDR1 is MNHNS and CDR2 is SASEGT. V trimming: 1 base; J trimming: 3 bases; junction bases outside the gene matches: 6. The CDR3 has 15 amino acids. The CDR3 region has the DNA TGTGCCAGCAGTGAAGAATGGGACAGCGTCTACGAGCAGTACTTC. Protein product: CASSEEWDSVYEQYF.

The CDR3 reads CASGRKVGGYTF. CDR3 coding DNA: TGTGCCAGCGGCCGTAAGGTGGGAGGCTACACCTTC. The V call is TRBV28, the J call TRBJ1-2; D not certain. Trimming took off 8 bases at V and 8 bases at J, with 15 bases between the two ends. The CDR3 is 12 amino acids. Germline values: CDR1 MDHEN, CDR2 SYDVKM.

The chain uses TRBV7-2 and TRBJ2-2; 7 positions match TRBD1. The CDR3 runs to 15 residues. Germline V gene data show CDR1 as SGHTA and CDR2 as FQGNSA. V gave up 0 bases and J gave up 7 bases; unmatched junction bases: 5. Here the CDR3 reads CASSLAMSGGGELFF. The DNA of the CDR3 is TGTGCCAGCAGCTTAGCTATGTCAGGGGGCGGGGAGCTGTTTTTT.

DNA for the CDR3: TGTGCCAGCTCACGGGACAGGGGGAGGAACACTGAAGCTTTCTTT. Translating it yields CASSRDRGRNTEAFF. The chain recombines TRBV18 with TRBJ1-1; 11 bases fit TRBD1. Germline V CDR1 and CDR2: KGHSH, LQKENI. V was clipped by 4 bases and J by 1 base; unmatched bases: 2. The CDR3 has 15 amino acids.

V and J are TRBV19 and TRBJ2-6; D remains ambiguous. Germline V gene lookup returns CDR1 LNHDA and CDR2 SQIVND (reference sequence). The CDR3 loop spans 15 amino acids. V lost 3 bases, J lost 0 bases, and 6 bases lay in between. The CDR3 coding sequence is TGTGCCAGTAGTATGTCGAACTCTGGGGCCAACGTCCTGACTTTC. It specifies CASSMSNSGANVLTF.

CDR3 residues: CASSYTQRGDNEQFF. CDR3 bases: TGTGCCAGCAGTTACACCCAGCGGGGGGACAATGAGCAGTTCTTC. J is TRBJ2-1 and V is TRBV6-5, with 9 bases identical to TRBD2. V was clipped by 2 bases and J by 5 bases; unmatched bases: 4. The germline CDR1 and CDR2 sequences are MNHEY and SVGAGI. CDR3 length equals 15 residues.

This sequence joins TRBV6-5 and TRBJ1-4, with 8 nucleotides matching TRBD1. CDR1 MNHEY and CDR2 SVGAGI come from the germline V gene. Trimming removed 0 bases from V and 8 bases from J; junction bases left unmatched: 5. The CDR3 runs to 15 residues. As DNA, the CDR3 is TGTGCCAGCAGTTACTCTGGACAGGGTTGGGAAAAACTGTTTTTT. Its protein product is CASSYSGQGWEKLFF.

The rearrangement uses TRBV13 and TRBJ2-3, with D perhaps matching TRBD2 (6 bases). The germline V gene encodes CDR1 PRHDT and CDR2 FYEKMQ (reference sequence). The ends were cut back, 5 bases at V and 2 bases at J, with 14 bases in the middle. The CDR3 has 15 amino acids. The CDR3 sequence: CASSPVGLPTDTQYF. The CDR3 DNA sequence: TGTGCCAGCAGCCCCGTGGGACTCCCCACAGATACGCAGTATTTT.

The chain employs TRBV5-1 and TRBJ2-3; TRBD1 might be the D (6 bases). V shed 1 base and J shed 2 bases, with 11 bases lying between them. CDR3 length: 15 amino acids. Germline CDR1 is SGHRS and CDR2 is YFSETQ. The CDR3: CASSLTRGTTDTQYF. The CDR3 DNA is TGCGCCAGCAGCTTGACGAGGGGGACCACAGATACGCAGTATTTT.

This chain connects TRBV27 to TRBJ2-7; 7 nucleotides line up with TRBD2. The germline CDR1 and CDR2 sequences are MNHEY and SMNVEV (reference sequence). J was trimmed by 7 bases and V by 4 bases; bases with no gene match: 10. The CDR3 covers 14 residues. The CDR3 coding sequence is TGTGCCAGCAGTTGGAGAGGGAGGGTCCGGGAGCAGTACTTC. Translated: CASSWRGRVREQYF.

V usage is TRBV7-2 and J usage is TRBJ2-1; possibly TRBD2 for D (6 bases). Between the trimmed V and J ends, which lost 6 bases and 9 bases, there was a span of 15 bases. The CDR3 totals 13 residues. Germline CDR1 is SGHTA and CDR2 is FQGNSA. The DNA of the CDR3 is TGTGCCAGCAGAAGGTCGGGGGTTGCTGAGCAGTTCTTC. This gives the protein CASRRSGVAEQFF.

V usage is TRBV6-5 and J usage is TRBJ2-1; D is undetermined. This CDR3 spans 15 amino acids. V dropped 6 bases and J dropped 7 bases, with 19 bases sitting between them. Germline CDR1 is MNHEY and CDR2 is SVGAGI. The CDR3 sequence is CASSRRWEKGNEQFF. Written as DNA, the CDR3 is TGTGCCAGCAGCCGACGGTGGGAAAAGGGTAATGAGCAGTTCTTC.

V gene TRBV28 combines with J gene TRBJ2-5; perhaps D is TRBD1 or TRBD2 (5 bases each). This CDR3 region has 14 residues. V lost 1 base to trimming and J lost 5 bases, with 11 bases between them. Per germline, CDR1 MDHEN and CDR2 SYDVKM. The CDR3 protein is CASSLSAGTETQYF. CDR3 sequence (DNA): TGTGCCAGCAGTTTATCGGCAGGGACGGAGACCCAGTACTTC.

J is TRBJ1-5 and V is TRBV21-1. TRBV21-1 is described as a pseudogene. This CDR3 comprises 16 residues. The DNA for the CDR3 is TGTGCCAGCAGCAAATCATTTGAGAGAGCCAGCCAGCCCCAGCATTTT. This translates into CASSKSFERASQPQHF.

The CDR3: CSVGSRGGETQYF. The DNA for the CDR3 is TGCAGCGTCGGTTCGAGGGGAGGAGAGACCCAGTACTTC. V is TRBV29-1 and J is TRBJ2-5, with D possibly TRBD2 on 6 matching bases. This CDR3 spans 13 amino acids. Germline V gives CDR1 SQVTM, CDR2 ANQGSEA. V lost 6 bases, J lost 4 bases, and 15 bases lay in between.

V is TRBV6-5 and J is TRBJ2-2; 10 positions match TRBD1. V shed 8 bases and J 4 bases; nucleotides not matched to a gene: 4. This CDR3 has 14 amino acids. The germline CDR1 and CDR2 sequences are MNHEY and SVGAGI. The chain's CDR3 is CASRRTGGTGELFF. The CDR3 nucleotides are TGTGCCAGCCGTCGGACAGGGGGCACCGGGGAGCTGTTTTTT.

Only a few counts were recorded for this clone. The CDR3 loop reads CATSNLGGADEQYF. CDR3 DNA: TGTGCCACCAGCAACCTAGGGGGGGCGGACGAGCAGTACTTC. The chain links TRBV15 to TRBJ2-7; a possible D gene is TRBD2 (7 bases). The germline CDR1 and CDR2 sequences are LNHNV and YYDKDF (reference sequence). This CDR3 region has 14 residues. Between the trimmed V and J ends, which lost 4 bases and 5 bases, there was a span of 15 bases.

The chain has TRBV28 and TRBJ2-5, with D tentatively TRBD1 (6 bases). The V end was cut by 1 base, the J end by 4 bases, with 19 bases between. Germline CDR1 and CDR2: MDHEN and SYDVKM. The CDR3 sequence is 17 residues long. The DNA for the CDR3 is TGTGCCAGCAGTTTATCAATGTCTCGGGTAGGGGGAGAGACCCAGTACTTC. Encoded protein: CASSLSMSRVGGETQYF.

This clone was observed once. This chain uses TRBV6-5 with TRBJ2-3; a possible D gene is TRBD2 (6 bases). V lost 4 bases to trimming and J lost 1 base, with 12 bases between them. CDR3 length: 15 amino acids. Germline CDR1 MNHEY, CDR2 SVGAGI. CDR3 region: CASSSRGGGTDTQYF. The CDR3, as DNA: TGTGCCAGCAGTTCCCGGGGAGGTGGCACAGATACGCAGTATTTT.

The chain employs TRBV7-9 and TRBJ1-2, with a possible D match to TRBD1 (5 bases). CDR3 length: 15 amino acids. The germline V and J ends were trimmed by 5 bases and 4 bases, with 17 bases remaining between them. CDR1 and CDR2 from the germline V gene are SEHNR and FQNEAQ (reference sequence). The CDR3 reads CASSETPGFGYGYTF. The CDR3 DNA follows: TGTGCCAGCAGCGAAACCCCAGGGTTCGGCTATGGCTACACCTTC.

V and J are TRBV28 and TRBJ2-1; 12 bases match TRBD2. V lost 6 bases and J lost 2; bases outside the gene matches: 11. The CDR3 contains 18 residues. Per the germline V gene, CDR1 is MDHEN and CDR2 is SYDVKM. CDR3 DNA: TGTGCCAGCAGAAACTCGGGGCTAGCGGGAGGGCCCTACAATGAGCAGTTCTTC. It yields the protein CASRNSGLAGGPYNEQFF.

This rearrangement joins TRBV19 to TRBJ2-7; 11 nucleotides line up with TRBD1. CDR3 length: 15 residues. V was clipped by 8 bases and J by 3 bases; unmatched bases: 9. Germline CDR1 LNHDA, CDR2 SQIVND (reference sequence). CDR3 bases: TGTGCCAGTTCGCTTTACGGGACAGGGGGCTACGAGCAGTACTTC. Translated, it gives CASSLYGTGGYEQYF.

J is TRBJ1-6 and V is TRBV2; the match to TRBD1 covers 8 bases. This CDR3 spans 14 amino acids. Germline lookup yields CDR1 SNHLY and CDR2 FYNNEI. J gave up 5 bases and V 6 bases, and 3 bases lay outside the gene matches. CDR3 residues: CASRQQGDNSPLHF. Written as DNA, the CDR3 is TGTGCCAGCAGGCAACAGGGGGATAATTCACCCCTCCACTTT.

Note on this clone: The same CDR3 arises from other DNA sequences in this sample as well. The rearrangement uses TRBV30 and TRBJ2-3; 10 positions agree with TRBD2. V shed 4 bases and J 5 bases; nucleotides not matched to a gene: 6. Germline V CDR1 and CDR2: GTSNPN, SVGIG (reference sequence). This CDR3 has 14 residues. CDR3 region: CAWTSSGSLDTQYF. DNA of the CDR3: TGTGCCTGGACTTCTAGCGGGAGTTTAGATACGCAGTATTTT.

This rearrangement joins TRBV7-2 to TRBJ2-7, with TRBD1 matching over 10 bases. The CDR3 is 16 residues long. J was trimmed by 3 bases and V by 1 base; bases with no gene match: 6. CDR1 is SGHTA, CDR2 FQGNSA, per germline. The CDR3 region is CASSLGGGTGVYEQYF. CDR3 sequence (DNA): TGTGCCAGCAGCTTAGGGGGCGGGACAGGGGTCTACGAGCAGTACTTC.

The chain has TRBV29-1 and TRBJ1-1; TRBD1 is a possible D gene (5 bases). Trimming took off 4 bases at V and 5 bases at J, with 11 bases between the two ends. CDR1 and CDR2 (germline): SQVTM, ANQGSEA. This CDR3 is 12 amino acids long. The CDR3 sequence is CSVVTANTEAFF. In nucleotides, the CDR3 is TGCAGCGTTGTGACAGCCAATACTGAAGCTTTCTTT.

This sequence joins TRBV7-9 and TRBJ2-5; the match to TRBD2 covers 9 bases. The CDR3 is made up of 15 amino acids. Germline loops: CDR1 SEHNR, CDR2 FQNEAQ (reference sequence). The J segment lost 5 bases and the V segment lost 0 bases, leaving 4 bases of the junction unmatched. CDR3 bases: TGTGCCAGCAGCTTAGCAGCGGGGGGCTTTGAGACCCAGTACTTC. Its protein is CASSLAAGGFETQYF.

The chain links TRBV27 to TRBJ1-1; possibly TRBD1 for D (6 bases). CDR3 length equals 13 residues. Germline CDR1 MNHEY, CDR2 SMNVEV (reference sequence). The germline V and J ends were trimmed by 9 bases and 7 bases, with 18 bases remaining between them. The CDR3 DNA sequence: TGTGCCAGTCACCTACAGGGCTCCCTTGAAGCTTTCTTT. This translates into CASHLQGSLEAFF.